The present entry profiles one T cell receptor beta chain with its context. CDR1 and CDR2 (germline): SEHNR, FQNEAQ (reference sequence). The CDR3 runs to 15 residues. The V segment lost 5 bases and the J segment 0 bases; nucleotides outside the gene matches: 5. A multiplex PCR was run with 60 Vbeta primers and 13 Jbeta primers. Produced via immunoSEQ multiplex PCR; TCRdb's table is partial and in-frame only. The data show fewer than 130,000 clones, 60% to 85% seen once. This record comes from a study of cytomegalovirus exposure and HLA in healthy donors. V usage is TRBV7-9 and J usage is TRBJ2-7; 9 bases are shared with TRBD1. This clonotype was sampled from a woman under 40 in good health and CMV-seronegative. The sequencing sample was made of PBMCs. CDR3 sequence reads: CASSHTGGFSYEQYF. The DNA for the CDR3 is TGTGCCAGCAGCCATACAGGGGGCTTCTCCTACGAGCAGTACTTC.